This T cell receptor (beta chain) was sequenced for a study of Ad26.COV2.S vaccination and SARS-CoV-2 variants. Looking at the study overall: As a participant in COV1001, the donor was in the Ad26.COV2.S trial arm.

Trimming removed 4 bases at V and 5 bases at J, with 20 bases between. The CDR3 consists of 16 residues. Germline CDR1 and CDR2: MNHEY and SVGEGT. Assay: immunoSEQ multiplex PCR; the TCRdb copy retains only in-frame clones and omits some. The table includes about 330,000 clones, 90% detected once. Note on this clone: Its antigen remains unknown.

Study findings and constraints: Possible underestimation of total T cell responses by the TCR breadth and depth analyses was noted.

Treatment given: some 20 received Ad26.COV2.S at low or high dose, single or two shots; several received placebo; per-sample allocation not given. Specimens were obtained on day 63 following the first vaccine or placebo injection. The clonotype comes from a person between 18 and 65 years old who received the Ad26.COV2.S COVID-19 vaccine or a placebo. The material sequenced was peripheral blood, taken in a trial of Ad26.COV2.S vaccine versus placebo. The chain couples TRBV6-2 or TRBV6-3 to TRBJ1-2, with D possibly TRBD1 on 5 matching bases. This CDR3 is CASSLWGIQEGYGYTF. In nucleotides, the CDR3 is TGTGCCAGCAGTTTGTGGGGAATACAGGAAGGTTATGGCTACACCTTC.